This TCR beta chain was identified during a study of cytomegalovirus exposure and HLA in healthy donors. Study-wide background: Some 87 million unique TCRs from HLA-typed donors were held in an early release of data. The study placed 70% to 90% of its approximately 360 genotyped donors in the Caucasian-associated ancestry cluster. Study-level results: Sequences of the TCR beta chain were said to predict the HLA-A and HLA-B alleles of most subjects accurately.

Comments on this clone: What it binds is unknown.

Primers for the PCR totalled 60 Vbeta and 13 Jbeta. Sequencing was performed with immunoSEQ multiplex PCR; in TCRdb, only in-frame clones are kept and a portion is missing. Of about 160,000 clones in the sample, 80% were seen once. CDR3 length equals 16 residues. Germline CDR1 and CDR2: SGHVS and FQNEAQ. V was clipped by 5 bases and J by 6 bases; unmatched bases: 13. This TCR was sampled from a man aged 30 to 39 in good health and CMV-seronegative. The genes are TRBV7-8 and TRBJ1-5, with 7 positions matching TRBD1. The sample comprised PBMCs. CDR3 nucleotides: TGTGCCAGCAGCCCAGGCAGGGGGGTAACAGGTCAGCCCCAGCATTTT. It codes for CASSPGRGVTGQPQHF.